This T cell receptor (beta chain) was retrieved from a study of regulatory T cells in long-lasting Graves disease. Study findings and constraints: Having few samples may have compromised the accuracy.

CDR1 and CDR2 from the germline V gene are LNHDA and SQIVND (reference sequence). The CDR3 spans 16 residues. V dropped 5 bases and J dropped 0 bases, with 11 bases sitting between them. The authors built TCR beta libraries using iRepertoire HTBI primers and Arm-PCR of CDR3 regions. TCRdb ran MiXCR on the multiplex PCR reads and lists one entry per CDR3 protein. In the table there are about 530,000 distinct CDR3 sequences, 16% of which are singletons. This clonotype was counted a few times. Its target is not known. Documented time point: newly diagnosed GD, antithyroid drugs for less than 3 months. Following extraction of RNA from PBMCs, that RNA was used to make the TCR library. This sample was also put to use in a study of T cells in Graves' hyperthyroidism and ophthalmopathy. This second report adds: Using the HTBI primer set, a first-round RT-PCR was run on the TCR CDR3.

The chain joins TRBV19 to TRBJ1-6; D not certain. The receptor comes from a woman aged 35-65 years with Graves disease. The sample in question was peripheral blood mononuclear cells (PBMCs), obtained at new diagnosis, from a patient treated with antithyroid drugs. CDR3 DNA: TGTGCCAGTAGTGATACCGAAAGCTCCTATAATTCACCCCTCCACTTT. Protein sequence: CASSDTESSYNSPLHF.